This TCR beta chain was sequenced in a study of CD4+ T cells in melanoma. The data were produced by immunoSEQ multiplex PCR, yet TCRdb's version contains in-frame clones alone and is incomplete. Among some 11,000 clones listed, approximately 61% were seen once. Whole-study results and caveats: In melanoma, neoantigen-specific CD4+ T cells reportedly differed in differentiation state. A reported correlation linked neoantigen-specific CD4+ T cells to CD8+, macrophage and B cell function.

V was pared by 4 bases and J by 4 bases, with 15 bases between. Germline loops: CDR1 SGHRS, CDR2 YFSETQ. The CDR3 runs 14 residues. A word on this clone: Its antigen is not known.

This receptor was taken from a human donor with melanoma. Sequencing was performed on cells from a culture (not recorded whether cultured in vitro). This chain joins TRBV5-1 and TRBJ2-7; maybe TRBD2 (5 bases). In DNA form, the CDR3 reads TGCGCCAGCAGCCAGATCACCAGCGGATACGAGCAGTACTTC. Translating gives CASSQITSGYEQYF. Combining the CDR3 with reference TRBV5-1 and TRBJ2-7 gives the whole variable domain KAGVTQTPRYLIKTRGQQVTLSCSPISGHRSVSWYQQTPGQGLQFLFEYFSETQRNKGNFPGRFSGRQFSNSRSEMNVSTLELGDSALYLCASSQITSGYEQYFGPGTRLTVT.